This TCR beta chain emerged from a study of T-cell memory formation after mild COVID-19. UMIs and sample barcodes were carried by the TCR alpha and TCR beta cDNA libraries that 5'RACE produced using constant-segment primers. MiXCR, applied by TCRdb to the 5' RACE reads, yields one record per CDR3 protein. The sample shows tens of thousands of distinct CDR3 sequences, over 15% of them seen only once. Overall study findings and caveats: Confirmation was lacking for SARS-CoV-2 specificity of second-wave clones that peaked on day 37. Mostly located in CM and EM were contracting CD4+ clones, with contracting CD8+ clones located in EMRA. Cross-reactive memory seemingly joined, as some responding clones were found in pre-infection memory.

The V gene's germline CDR1 is SGDLS and CDR2 YYNGEE. The CDR3 runs to 12 residues. V lost 0 bases and J 7 bases, leaving 5 bases between the germline ends. In regard to this clonotype: As yet, its antigen is unknown.

Sequenced sample: PBMCs or a T cell subset sorted from them (not recorded which). This TCR derives from an adult woman who had mild COVID-19 (a few samples of this study predate the infection). Cell type and time point are not known. The rearrangement joins TRBV9 to TRBJ2-1; no firm D call. CDR3 amino acids: CASSVGRNEQFF. CDR3 coding DNA: TGTGCCAGCAGCGTAGGGCGAAATGAGCAGTTCTTC.